These T cell receptor beta chains were read from a single sample in a study of blood T cell repertoires in COVID-19. TCRdb's table, derived via immunoSEQ multiplex PCR, lists solely in-frame clones and lacks some. The sample has 300,000 or so clones, around 86% seen once; the top ten hold 1%. What was sequenced was peripheral blood. These receptors all stem from a man in his fifties or sixties with active or convalescent COVID-19. Each CDR3 is given with its conserved first and last residue.

j_call v_call cdr3_length cdr3_aa
TRBJ1-1 TRBV7-9 15 CASSQRGGSKTEAFF
TRBJ2-5 TRBV6-2/TRBV6-3 18 CASSYSTSGGARRETQYF
TRBJ1-5 TRBV28 15 CASSLRVESNQPQHF
TRBJ2-7 TRBV5-1 15 CASSLEAVPSYEQYF
TRBJ1-1 TRBV5-1 14 CASSKTGQDTEAFF
TRBJ2-2 TRBV30 15 CAWTVRDRVTGELFF
TRBJ2-2 TRBV6-5 15 CASRIAAQNTGELFF
TRBJ1-5 TRBV28 14 CASSPPDRYQPQHF
TRBJ2-7 TRBV5-1 15 CASSKDSNPTYEQYF
TRBJ2-1 TRBV6-2/TRBV6-3 14 CASSGTGGNNEQFF
TRBJ2-1 TRBV28 11 CASSERAEQFF
TRBJ1-5 TRBV2 16 CASSEGPAGGYEPQHF
TRBJ2-1 TRBV29-1 13 CSGLGLAVNEQFF
TRBJ1-2 TRBV4-2 14 CASSQDASNYGYTF
TRBJ1-2 TRBV10-2 14 CASSEHRSNYGYTF
TRBJ1-1 TRBV28 14 CASKSPTVNTEAFF
TRBJ2-1 TRBV5-1 14 CASSIGTGEGEQFF
TRBJ2-5 TRBV27 14 CASGGLAGEETQYF
TRBJ1-4 TRBV18 15 CASSPRTGSNEKLFF
TRBJ1-6 TRBV4-2 14 CASSQDRDASPLHF
TRBJ2-7 TRBV2 12 CASSEVSGTVNF
TRBJ1-1 TRBV2 13 CASKDSGNTEAFF
TRBJ1-1 TRBV29-1 13 CSVLLLQVGSAFF
TRBJ1-3 TRBV4-3 18 CASSPHHGTEASGNTIYF
TRBJ1-2 TRBV23-1 15 CARGAICCANYGYTF
TRBJ1-1 TRBV27 16 CASSLLPNDRGTEAFF
TRBJ2-7 TRBV30 14 CAWERTGVSYEQYF
TRBJ2-1 TRBV7-3 17 CASSPPEAGSSYNEQFF
TRBJ1-1 TRBV29-1 12 CSVEGRQVRAFF
TRBJ2-1 TRBV28 15 CASSLSGQAYNEQFF
TRBJ2-1 TRBV5-4 15 CASSRRDSSYNEQFF
TRBJ1-5 TRBV19 16 CASSITPSGSHQPQHF
TRBJ1-3 TRBV27 15 CASSLNRDSGNTIYF
TRBJ1-1 TRBV5-1 13 CASRGQGDTEAFF
TRBJ1-2 TRBV5-1 13 CASSWRSNYGYTF
TRBJ1-1 TRBV30 11 CAWSGTGKAFF
TRBJ1-6 TRBV11-2 16 CASSSLEESPYSPLHF
TRBJ2-1 TRBV5-1 17 CASSSKSTSGGAGEQFF
TRBJ2-7 TRBV5-4 13 CASSLYGAYEQYF
TRBJ1-1 TRBV4-2 14 CASSIRQGDTEAFF
TRBJ1-1 TRBV7-9 14 CASSLRQGDTEAFF
TRBJ1-3 TRBV19 15 CASFGTASSGNTIYF
TRBJ2-2 TRBV5-1 15 CASSLNSGNTGELFF
TRBJ2-3 TRBV19 17 CANDIWGELAVGDTQYF
TRBJ1-5 TRBV5-5 15 CASSFGRESSEPQHF
TRBJ1-1 TRBV9 15 CASSARDRLNTEAFF
TRBJ1-2 TRBV4-3 15 CASSQDLDSTYGYTF
TRBJ2-7 TRBV6-5 13 CASSQGSLYEQYF
TRBJ1-3 TRBV9 14 CASSRGNSGNTIYF
TRBJ2-3 TRBV5-4 16 CASSQDRGQVVDTQYF
TRBJ2-7 TRBV7-2 14 CASSSGQAAYEQYF
TRBJ2-3 TRBV7-2 15 CASSLSPGAPDTQYF
TRBJ2-1 TRBV3-1/TRBV3-2 13 CASSLLASNEQFF